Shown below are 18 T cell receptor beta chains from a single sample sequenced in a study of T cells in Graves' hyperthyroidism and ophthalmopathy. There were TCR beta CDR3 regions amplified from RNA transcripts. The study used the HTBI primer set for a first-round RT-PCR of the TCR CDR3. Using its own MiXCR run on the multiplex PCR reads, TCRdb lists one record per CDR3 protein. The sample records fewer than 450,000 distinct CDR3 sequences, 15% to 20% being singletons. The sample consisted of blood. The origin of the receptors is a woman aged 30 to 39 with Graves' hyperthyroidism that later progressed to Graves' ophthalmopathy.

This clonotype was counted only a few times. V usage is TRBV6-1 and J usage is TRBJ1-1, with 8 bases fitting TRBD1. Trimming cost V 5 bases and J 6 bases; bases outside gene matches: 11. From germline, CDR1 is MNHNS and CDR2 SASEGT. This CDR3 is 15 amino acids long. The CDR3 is CASSFSGGAGAEAFF. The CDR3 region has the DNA TGTGCCAGCAGTTTTTCAGGGGGCGCTGGCGCTGAAGCTTTCTTT.

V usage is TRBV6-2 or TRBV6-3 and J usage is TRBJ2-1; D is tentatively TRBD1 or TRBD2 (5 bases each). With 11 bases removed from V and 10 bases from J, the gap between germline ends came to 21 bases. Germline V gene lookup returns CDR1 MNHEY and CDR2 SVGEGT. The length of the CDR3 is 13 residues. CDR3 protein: CAHRFSVGDEQFF. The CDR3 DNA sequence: TGTGCCCACAGGTTTTCTGTTGGGGACGAGCAGTTCTTC.

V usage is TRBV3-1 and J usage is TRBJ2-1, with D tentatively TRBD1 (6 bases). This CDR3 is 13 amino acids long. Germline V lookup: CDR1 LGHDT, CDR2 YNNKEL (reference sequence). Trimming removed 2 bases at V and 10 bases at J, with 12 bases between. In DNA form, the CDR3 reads TGTGCCAGCAGCCAAAACAATAGGGGGGAGCAGTTCTTC. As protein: CASSQNNRGEQFF.

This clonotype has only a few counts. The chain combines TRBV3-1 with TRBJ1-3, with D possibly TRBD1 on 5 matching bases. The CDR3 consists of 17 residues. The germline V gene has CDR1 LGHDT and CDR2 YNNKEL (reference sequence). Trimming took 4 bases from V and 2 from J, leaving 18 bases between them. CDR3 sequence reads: CASSLNHPGVTGNTIYF. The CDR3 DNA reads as TGTGCCAGCAGCCTCAACCACCCGGGGGTAACTGGAAACACCATATATTTT.

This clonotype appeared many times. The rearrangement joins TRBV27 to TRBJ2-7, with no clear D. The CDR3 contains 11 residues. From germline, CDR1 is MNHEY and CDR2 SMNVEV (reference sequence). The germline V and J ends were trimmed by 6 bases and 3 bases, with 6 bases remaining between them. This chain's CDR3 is CASSSIYEQYF. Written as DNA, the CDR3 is TGTGCCAGCAGCTCCATCTACGAGCAGTACTTC.

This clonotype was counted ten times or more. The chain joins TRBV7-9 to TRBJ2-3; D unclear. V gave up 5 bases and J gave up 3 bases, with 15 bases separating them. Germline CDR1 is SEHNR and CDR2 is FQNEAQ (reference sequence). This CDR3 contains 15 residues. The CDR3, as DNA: TGTGCCAGCAGCCCTCGACCAAGGGTGACAGATACGCAGTATTTT. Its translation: CASSPRPRVTDTQYF.

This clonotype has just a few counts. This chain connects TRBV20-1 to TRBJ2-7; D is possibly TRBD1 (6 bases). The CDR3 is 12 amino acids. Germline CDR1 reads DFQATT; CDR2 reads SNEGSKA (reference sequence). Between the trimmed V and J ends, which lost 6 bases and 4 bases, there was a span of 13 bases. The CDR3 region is CSAIDQGYEQYF. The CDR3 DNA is TGCAGTGCCATAGACCAGGGGTACGAGCAGTACTTC.

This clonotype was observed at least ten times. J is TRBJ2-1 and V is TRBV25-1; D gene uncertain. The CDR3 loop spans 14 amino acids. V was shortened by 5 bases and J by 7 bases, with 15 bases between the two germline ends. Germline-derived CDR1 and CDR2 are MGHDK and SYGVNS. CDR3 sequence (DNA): TGTGCCAGCAGTTCTCCAGCGACGGTAAATGAGCAGTTCTTC. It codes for CASSSPATVNEQFF.

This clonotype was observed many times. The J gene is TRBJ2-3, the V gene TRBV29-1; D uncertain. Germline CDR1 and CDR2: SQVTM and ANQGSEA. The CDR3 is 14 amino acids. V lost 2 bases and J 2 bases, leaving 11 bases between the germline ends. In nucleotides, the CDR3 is TGCAGCGTTGAAAAGGGCCAGACCACAGATACGCAGTATTTT. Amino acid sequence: CSVEKGQTTDTQYF.

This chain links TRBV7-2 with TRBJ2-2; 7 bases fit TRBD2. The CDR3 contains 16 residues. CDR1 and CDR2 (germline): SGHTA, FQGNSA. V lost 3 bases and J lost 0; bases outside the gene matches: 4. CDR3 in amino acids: CASSLNSGPNTGELFF. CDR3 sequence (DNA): TGTGCCAGCAGCTTGAATAGCGGGCCGAACACCGGGGAGCTGTTTTTT.

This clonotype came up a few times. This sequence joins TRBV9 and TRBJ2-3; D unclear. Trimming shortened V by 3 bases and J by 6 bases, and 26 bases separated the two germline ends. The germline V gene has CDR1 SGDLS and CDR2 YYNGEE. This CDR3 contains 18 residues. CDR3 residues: CASSALVEAGRQVDTQYF. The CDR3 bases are TGTGCCAGCAGCGCCCTCGTTGAGGCAGGCCGTCAAGTGGATACGCAGTATTTT.

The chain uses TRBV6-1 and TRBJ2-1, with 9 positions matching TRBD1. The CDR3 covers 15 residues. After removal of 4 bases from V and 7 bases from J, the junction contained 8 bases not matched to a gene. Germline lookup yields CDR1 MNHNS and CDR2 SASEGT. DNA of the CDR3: TGTGCCAGCAGTGTTGGGACAGGGCCAGGGAATGAGCAGTTCTTC. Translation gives CASSVGTGPGNEQFF.

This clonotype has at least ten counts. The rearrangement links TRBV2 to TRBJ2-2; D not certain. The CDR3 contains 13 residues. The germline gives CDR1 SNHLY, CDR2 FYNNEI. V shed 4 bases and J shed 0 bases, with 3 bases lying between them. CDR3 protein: CASSGPNTGELFF. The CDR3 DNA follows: TGTGCCAGCAGTGGCCCGAACACCGGGGAGCTGTTTTTT.

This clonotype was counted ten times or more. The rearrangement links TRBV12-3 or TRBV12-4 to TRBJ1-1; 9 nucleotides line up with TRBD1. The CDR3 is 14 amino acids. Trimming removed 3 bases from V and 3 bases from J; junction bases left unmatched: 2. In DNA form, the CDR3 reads TGTGCCAGCAGTTTTTGGACAGGGGACACTGAAGCTTTCTTT. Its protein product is CASSFWTGDTEAFF.

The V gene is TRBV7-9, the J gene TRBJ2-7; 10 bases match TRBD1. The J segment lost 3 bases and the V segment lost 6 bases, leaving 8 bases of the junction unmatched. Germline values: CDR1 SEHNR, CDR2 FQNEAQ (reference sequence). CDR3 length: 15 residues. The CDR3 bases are TGTGCCAGCAGTCTGGGACAGGGGCCCGACTACGAGCAGTACGTC. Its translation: CASSLGQGPDYEQYV.

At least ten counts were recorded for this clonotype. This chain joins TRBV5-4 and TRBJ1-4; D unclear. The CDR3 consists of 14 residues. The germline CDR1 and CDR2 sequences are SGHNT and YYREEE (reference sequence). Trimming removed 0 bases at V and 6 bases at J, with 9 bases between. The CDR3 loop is CASSLEIADEKLFF. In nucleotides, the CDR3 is TGTGCCAGCAGCTTGGAAATCGCGGATGAAAAACTGTTTTTT.

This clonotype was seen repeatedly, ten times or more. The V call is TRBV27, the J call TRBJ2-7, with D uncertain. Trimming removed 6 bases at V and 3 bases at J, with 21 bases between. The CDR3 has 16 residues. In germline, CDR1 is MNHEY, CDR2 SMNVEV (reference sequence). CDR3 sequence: CASRAVSVNLDYEQYF. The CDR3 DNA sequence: TGTGCCAGCAGAGCAGTTTCGGTGAATCTCGACTACGAGCAGTACTTC.

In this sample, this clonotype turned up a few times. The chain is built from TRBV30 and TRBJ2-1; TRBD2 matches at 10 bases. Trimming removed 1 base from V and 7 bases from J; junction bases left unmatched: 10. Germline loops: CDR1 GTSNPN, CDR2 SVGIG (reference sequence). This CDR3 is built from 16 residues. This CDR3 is CAWSDTSSGSGNEQFF. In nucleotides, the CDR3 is TGTGCCTGGAGTGATACTTCTAGCGGGAGTGGGAATGAGCAGTTCTTC.